Following are 32 T cell receptor beta chains from one sample sequenced in a study of identical twins. TCRdb ran MiXCR on the 5' RACE reads and lists one entry per CDR3 protein. The repertoire holds hundreds of thousands of distinct CDR3 sequences, with roughly 24% as singletons. The same data also went into a second study, on T cells expressing NK-cell markers.

Sequencing was performed on CD4+ T cells sorted from blood. The receptors shown here come from a woman between 18 and 29 years old in good health.

The V and J genes are TRBV20-1 and TRBJ2-1, with 10 nucleotides matching TRBD2. This CDR3 is 15 amino acids long. The trim removed 4 bases at V and 5 bases at J, leaving 8 bases unmatched. Per germline, CDR1 DFQATT and CDR2 SNEGSKA (reference sequence). The CDR3 sequence is CSATSGRDPNNEQFF. The CDR3 region has the DNA TGCAGTGCTACCAGCGGGAGGGACCCAAACAATGAGCAGTTCTTC.

This clonotype turned up a few times. The V and J genes are TRBV7-7 and TRBJ2-1; maybe TRBD1 (5 bases). Germline values: CDR1 SSHAT, CDR2 FNYEAQ (reference sequence). Trimming stripped 5 bases from V and 10 bases from J, with 15 bases between. The CDR3 length is 13 residues. The CDR3 bases are TGTGCCAGCAGCGCCTCAGGGATTGGAGAGCAGTTCTTC. Protein: CASSASGIGEQFF.

This clonotype was counted between two and nine times. The chain recombines TRBV20-1 with TRBJ2-3, with 7 bases lining up with TRBD2. The germline gives CDR1 DFQATT, CDR2 SNEGSKA (reference sequence). J was trimmed by 2 bases and V by 0 bases; bases with no gene match: 8. The CDR3 extends over 16 amino acids. The DNA of the CDR3 is TGCAGTGCTAGAGATCACGCGGGAGCGCACACAGATACGCAGTATTTT. Protein sequence: CSARDHAGAHTDTQYF.

This clonotype was seen only a few times. The rearrangement joins TRBV7-9 to TRBJ2-7; maybe TRBD1 (5 bases). Trimming took off 2 bases at V and 6 bases at J, with 11 bases between the two ends. This CDR3 has 13 amino acids. Germline V gene lookup returns CDR1 SEHNR and CDR2 FQNEAQ (reference sequence). The CDR3 DNA sequence: TGTGCCAGCAGCTTAACAGGAACGGTCGAGCAGTACTTC. It is translated as CASSLTGTVEQYF.

The CDR3 loop is CASSDRVGSPLHF. The CDR3 region has the DNA TGTGCCAGCAGTGACAGGGTTGGTTCACCCCTCCACTTT. The V call is TRBV11-2, the J call TRBJ1-6, with TRBD1 matching 7 bases. The length of the CDR3 is 13 residues. Germline V gene data show CDR1 as SGHAT and CDR2 as FQNNGV. Trimming removed 6 bases from V and 9 bases from J; junction bases left unmatched: 5.

The chain uses TRBV20-1 and TRBJ1-5; TRBD1 matches 7 bases. V lost 3 bases, J lost 5 bases, and 7 bases stayed unmatched. CDR1 is DFQATT and CDR2 is SNEGSKA in the germline V gene (reference sequence). The CDR3 runs 14 residues. CDR3 sequence reads: CSASQGGLDQPQHF. CDR3 coding DNA: TGCAGTGCTAGCCAGGGGGGGTTGGATCAGCCCCAGCATTTT.

V gene TRBV6-1 combines with J gene TRBJ1-6; 7 bases line up with TRBD1. This CDR3 region has 13 residues. The V gene's germline CDR1 is MNHNS and CDR2 SASEGT. Trimming removed 6 bases from V and 9 bases from J; junction bases left unmatched: 5. CDR3 DNA: TGTGCCAGCAGATCCGGGACAGTTTCACCCCTCCACTTT. Its protein product is CASRSGTVSPLHF.

The sample holds one count of this clonotype. The rearrangement uses TRBV10-1 and TRBJ2-1; TRBD2 matches at 10 bases. The germline V gene has CDR1 WNHNN and CDR2 SYGVQD (reference sequence). V was pared by 6 bases and J by 9 bases, with 8 bases of the junction left unmatched. The CDR3 is made up of 14 amino acids. As DNA, the CDR3 is TGCGCCAGCAGCCCCAGCGGGGGGGGGAGTGAGCAGTTCTTC. It codes for CASSPSGGGSEQFF.

The genes are TRBV7-2 and TRBJ2-5; D assignment may be TRBD1 or TRBD2 (6 bases each). V lost 5 bases and J lost 5, with 12 bases in between. Per germline, CDR1 SGHTA and CDR2 FQGNSA. CDR3 length: 13 residues. CDR3 region: CASSVGAGETQYF. The CDR3 DNA reads TGTGCCAGCAGCGTGGGGGCGGGGGAGACCCAGTACTTC.

The gene calls are TRBV4-3 and TRBJ2-2; no reliable D call. Germline-derived CDR1 and CDR2 are LGHNA and YSLEER. Trimming removed 4 bases from V and 3 bases from J, with 12 bases in between. CDR3 length: 15 amino acids. In DNA, the CDR3 is TGCGCCAGCAGCCGCCTCCCAGGCTACACCGGGGAGCTGTTTTTT. Its translation is CASSRLPGYTGELFF.

Only a few counts were recorded for this clonotype. The chain has TRBV5-1 and TRBJ1-3; TRBD1 agrees at 8 bases. Germline V lookup: CDR1 SGHRS, CDR2 YFSETQ. CDR3 size: 13 residues. Trimming took 4 bases from V and 8 from J; bases not matched to a gene: 5. The CDR3 spells CASSPGQGYTIYF. The CDR3 bases are TGCGCCAGCAGCCCAGGACAGGGATACACCATATATTTT.

V gene TRBV11-2 combines with J gene TRBJ2-1, with D uncertain. The CDR3 totals 11 residues. Trimming shortened V by 3 bases and J by 8 bases, and 5 bases separated the two germline ends. CDR1 and CDR2 (germline): SGHAT, FQNNGV. CDR3 nucleotides: TGTGCCAGCAGCTTTATGTATGAGCAGTTCTTC. It yields the protein CASSFMYEQFF.

This clonotype appeared a few times. DNA for the CDR3: TGTGCCAGCAGCCAAGCAACCCGCACAGATACGCAGTATTTT. Encoded protein: CASSQATRTDTQYF. The chain couples TRBV3-1 to TRBJ2-3; D is unresolved. The CDR3 extends over 14 amino acids. Germline CDR1 is LGHDT and CDR2 is YNNKEL (reference sequence). With 1 base removed from V and 1 base from J, the gap between germline ends came to 6 bases.

The gene calls are TRBV20-1 and TRBJ2-5; D remains unclear. Trimming took 3 bases from V and 7 from J, leaving 12 bases between them. This CDR3 is built from 12 residues. The germline CDR1 and CDR2 sequences are DFQATT and SNEGSKA (reference sequence). Here the CDR3 DNA reads TGCAGTGCTAGTATCCCCGACGGGACCCAGTACTTC. It is translated as CSASIPDGTQYF.

V and J are TRBV11-3 and TRBJ2-7, with 10 positions matching TRBD1. Germline lookup yields CDR1 SGHNT and CDR2 YENEEA. The V and J ends lost 3 bases and 8 bases, in that order; junction bases with no gene match: 7. The CDR3 is 14 amino acids. CDR3 amino acids: CASSFRDRGNQQYF. CDR3 sequence (DNA): TGTGCCAGCAGCTTTCGGGACAGGGGCAACCAGCAGTACTTC.

This clonotype was counted a few times. V gene TRBV3-1 combines with J gene TRBJ2-3; 14 nucleotides match TRBD2. Looked up from germline, CDR1 is LGHDT and CDR2 is YNNKEL (reference sequence). V shed 4 bases, J shed 2 bases, and the junction held 5 bases outside the gene matches. This CDR3 contains 17 residues. Here the CDR3 reads CASSRGLAGGSTDTQYF. The CDR3 DNA is TGTGCCAGCAGCCGAGGACTAGCGGGGGGTTCCACAGATACGCAGTATTTT.

This clonotype was seen a handful of times. This chain uses TRBV10-3 with TRBJ2-2; D is uncertain. Germline V gene lookup returns CDR1 ENHRY and CDR2 SYGVKD. V lost 3 bases and J lost 6, with 8 bases in between. The CDR3 sequence is 13 residues long. The CDR3 protein is CAISERNSGELFF. CDR3 nucleotide sequence: TGTGCCATCAGTGAAAGAAATTCCGGGGAGCTGTTTTTT.

The chain has TRBV25-1 and TRBJ2-7, with D perhaps matching TRBD1 (6 bases). The CDR3 covers 13 residues. CDR1 and CDR2 from the germline V gene are MGHDK and SYGVNS. Trimming pared 3 bases from V and 4 bases from J, leaving 10 bases between. The CDR3 nucleotides read TGTGCCAGCAGTGAGACAACAGGGTACGAGCAGTACTTC. Protein product: CASSETTGYEQYF.

The rearrangement links TRBV12-3 or TRBV12-4 to TRBJ2-1; 12 bases are a match to TRBD2. Germline trimming cut 7 bases from V and 8 bases from J; bases unmatched to any gene: 18. The CDR3 is 18 amino acids. The CDR3 spells CASILGGTSGLGVYEQFF. The CDR3 DNA is TGTGCCAGCATCCTAGGGGGGACTAGCGGGTTAGGGGTATATGAGCAGTTCTTC.

The rearrangement uses TRBV10-2 and TRBJ2-7; the D call may be TRBD1 or TRBD2 (5 bases each). Trimming cost V 8 bases and J 8 bases, with 16 bases left between them. The germline V gene encodes CDR1 WSHSY and CDR2 SAAADI. The CDR3 is 12 amino acids. The CDR3, as DNA: TGCGCCAGCGTCGGGGACCGCACGAAGCAGTACTTC. It specifies CASVGDRTKQYF.

V usage is TRBV12-3 or TRBV12-4 and J usage is TRBJ2-1; 11 bases are shared with TRBD2. This CDR3 is built from 14 residues. V dropped 6 bases and J dropped 9; count of bases not matched to a gene: 7. CDR3 residues: CASRMGLAAVEQFF. The CDR3 DNA sequence: TGTGCCAGCAGGATGGGACTAGCGGCGGTTGAGCAGTTCTTC.

V is TRBV7-2 and J is TRBJ2-1; tentative D call: TRBD2 (5 bases). CDR1 is SGHTA, CDR2 FQGNSA, per germline. The CDR3 is 14 amino acids. Trimming removed 5 bases from V and 2 bases from J, with 10 bases in between. The CDR3: CASSPTGTYNEQFF. The CDR3 DNA reads as TGTGCCAGCAGCCCGACGGGGACCTACAATGAGCAGTTCTTC. The whole variable domain, remainder taken from reference TRBV7-2 and TRBJ2-1, is GAGVSQSPSNKVTEKGKDVELRCDPISGHTALYWYRQSLGQGLEFLIYFQGNSAPDKSGLPSDRFSAERTGGSVSTLTIQRTQQEDSAVYLCASSPTGTYNEQFFGPGTRLTVL.

This clonotype has more than one count but fewer than ten. V is TRBV20-1 and J is TRBJ1-6; D uncertain. Trimming stripped 3 bases from V and 7 bases from J, with 7 bases between. This CDR3 comprises 12 residues. Per germline, CDR1 DFQATT and CDR2 SNEGSKA (reference sequence). The CDR3 reads CSASNGNSPLHF. In DNA, the CDR3 is TGCAGTGCTAGTAACGGCAATTCACCCCTCCACTTT.

The genes are TRBV6-1 and TRBJ2-2; 8 bases agree with TRBD2. This CDR3 has 17 residues. The V and J ends lost 7 bases and 3 bases, in that order; junction bases with no gene match: 13. The germline V gene has CDR1 MNHNS and CDR2 SASEGT. CDR3 bases: TGTGCCAGCAAAAAAACATCCGGGAGGGCTTACACCGGGGAGCTGTTTTTT. Protein product: CASKKTSGRAYTGELFF.

V usage is TRBV28 and J usage is TRBJ2-2; D might be TRBD2 (5 bases). The germline V and J ends were trimmed by 4 bases and 6 bases, with 15 bases remaining between them. Germline CDR1 and CDR2: MDHEN and SYDVKM. This CDR3 has 15 residues. The CDR3 DNA sequence: TGTGCCAGCAGTTACCGGAGGACGGCGGCCGGGGAGCTGTTTTTT. As protein: CASSYRRTAAGELFF.

The chain combines TRBV11-2 with TRBJ2-1, with TRBD2 matching 13 bases. Germline V gene data show CDR1 as SGHAT and CDR2 as FQNNGV. The CDR3 spans 19 residues. Unmatched junction bases numbered 11, after V lost 5 bases and J lost 1 base. The CDR3 DNA reads as TGTGCCAGCAGCACCTCGACTAGCGGGGGGTACCTTTCCTACAATGAGCAGTTCTTC. It encodes CASSTSTSGGYLSYNEQFF.

V gene TRBV27 combines with J gene TRBJ2-1; D may be TRBD1 or TRBD2 (5 bases each). V shed 2 bases and J shed 5 bases, with 16 bases lying between them. CDR1 is MNHEY, CDR2 SMNVEV, per germline (reference sequence). This CDR3 contains 16 residues. As DNA, the CDR3 is TGTGCCAGCAGTTTAGGTTGGGGGAGTTACGACAATGAGCAGTTCTTC. Protein: CASSLGWGSYDNEQFF.

The chain couples TRBV11-2 to TRBJ2-1; D possibly corresponds to TRBD2 (6 bases). CDR1 and CDR2 (germline): SGHAT, FQNNGV. Trimming left V 6 bases short and J 5 bases short, with 11 bases between. This CDR3 has 13 amino acids. CDR3 in DNA: TGTGCCAGCAGGGAGGGTCTTAACAATGAGCAGTTCTTC. Residues: CASREGLNNEQFF.

V and J are TRBV18 and TRBJ2-7; D gene uncertain. The V gene's germline CDR1 is KGHSH and CDR2 LQKENI. Trimming took off 2 bases at V and 2 bases at J, with 7 bases between the two ends. The CDR3 has 13 residues. CDR3 bases: TGTGCCAGCTCACCAACACAGACCTACGAGCAGTACTTC. Translating gives CASSPTQTYEQYF. The full variable domain, completed using reference TRBV18 and TRBJ2-7, is NAGVMQNPRHLVRRRGQEARLRCSPMKGHSHVYWYRQLPEEGLKFMVYLQKENIIDESGMPKERFSAEFPKEGPSILRIQQVVRGDSAAYFCASSPTQTYEQYFGPGTRLTVT.

This clonotype was detected a few times. One end of the junction does not line up with germline, which may come from a read error. Written as DNA, the CDR3 is TGTGCTAGCAGTCCGGAGGTTAATCAGCCCCAGCATTTT. Protein: CASSPEVNQPQHF. The chain carries TRBV12-3 or TRBV12-4 and TRBJ1-5; the D is unclear. There are 13 residues in the CDR3.

This clonotype was counted between two and nine times. V gene TRBV20-1 combines with J gene TRBJ1-4, with D unclear. Germline lookup yields CDR1 DFQATT and CDR2 SNEGSKA (reference sequence). CDR3 size: 14 residues. The ends were cut back, 3 bases at V and 7 bases at J, with 15 bases in the middle. The chain's CDR3 is CSARVGKGGEKLFF. CDR3 bases: TGCAGTGCTAGGGTCGGAAAAGGAGGTGAAAAACTGTTTTTT.

This clonotype was found a few times. The V call is TRBV7-2, the J call TRBJ2-1, with D possibly being TRBD2 (5 bases). V lost 2 bases and J 4 bases, leaving 12 bases between the germline ends. CDR3 length: 15 amino acids. Germline CDR1 is SGHTA and CDR2 is FQGNSA. CDR3 residues: CASSLMYGGYNEQFF. CDR3 sequence (DNA): TGTGCCAGCAGCTTAATGTACGGAGGTTACAATGAGCAGTTCTTC.